One sample yielded the 25 T cell receptor beta chains listed below, sequenced in a study of blood T cells in healthy people across ages. A second about 6 to 12 cycle PCR used barcoded and J-beta primers. TCRdb re-called the 5' RACE reads with MiXCR, one entry per CDR3 protein. The sample contains approximately 800,000 distinct CDR3 sequences, 55% to 70% of which appear only once. The material sequenced was blood. The origin of the receptors is a man aged 25 to 40 in good health.

This clonotype was seen a single time. The chain combines TRBV27 with TRBJ2-2; 7 bases map to TRBD1. Germline V gene lookup returns CDR1 MNHEY and CDR2 SMNVEV (reference sequence). Trimming removed 7 bases from V and 5 bases from J; junction bases left unmatched: 10. The CDR3 has 15 residues. CDR3 loop: CASKRQGSRTGELFF. For the CDR3, the DNA is TGTGCCAGCAAAAGACAGGGATCTCGGACCGGGGAGCTGTTTTTT.

This chain links TRBV4-1 with TRBJ2-4; 8 bases map to TRBD2. With the DNA end fitting TRBJ2-7 better, the J assignment may be wrong. Looked up from germline, CDR1 is MGHRA and CDR2 is YSYEKL. The CDR3 is 16 amino acids. This chain's CDR3 is CASSQDLGTSSYEQYF. CDR3 nucleotide sequence: TGCGCCAGCAGCCAAGATTTGGGGACTAGCTCCTACGAGCAGTACTTC.

This clonotype turned up a few times. This chain joins TRBV6-4 and TRBJ2-3, with 13 bases lining up with TRBD2. The trim removed 6 bases at V and 4 bases at J, leaving 4 bases unmatched. Germline assignment: CDR1 MRHNA and CDR2 SNTAGT. The CDR3 consists of 15 residues. The CDR3 coding sequence is TGTGCCAGCAGGATGACTAGCGGGGGGTCAGATACGCAGTATTTT. Translating gives CASRMTSGGSDTQYF.

The sample holds a few counts of this clonotype. This chain uses TRBV4-3 with TRBJ2-5, with 7 bases fitting TRBD1. V lost 1 base to trimming and J lost 2 bases; unmatched junction nucleotides: 10. This CDR3 has 17 amino acids. From germline, CDR1 is LGHNA and CDR2 YSLEER. CDR3: CASSQGAGTVNQETQYF. CDR3 DNA sequence: TGCGCCAGCAGCCAAGGAGCCGGGACAGTCAATCAAGAGACCCAGTACTTC.

V usage is TRBV7-8 and J usage is TRBJ1-5; TRBD1 is a possible D gene (5 bases). The CDR3 contains 15 residues. The germline V gene encodes CDR1 SGHVS and CDR2 FQNEAQ. The ends were cut back, 5 bases at V and 3 bases at J, with 14 bases in the middle. Written as DNA, the CDR3 is TGTGCCAGCAGCCCGAGAAGACAGAACAATCAGCCCCAGCATTTT. Residues: CASSPRRQNNQPQHF.

This rearrangement joins TRBV20-1 to TRBJ2-1; 12 nucleotides line up with TRBD2. Germline CDR1 is DFQATT and CDR2 is SNEGSKA (reference sequence). CDR3 length: 16 residues. V was clipped by 0 bases and J by 9 bases; unmatched bases: 9. Written as DNA, the CDR3 is TGCAGTGCTAGAGAACGATTGACTAGCGGGAGTGGTGAGCAGTTCTTC. This gives the protein CSARERLTSGSGEQFF.

The chain employs TRBV29-1 and TRBJ2-4; the D gene is possibly TRBD1 (7 bases). The end of the DNA fits TRBJ2-7 better, so the J call may be wrong. This CDR3 is 14 amino acids long. Germline assignment: CDR1 SQVTM and CDR2 ANQGSEA. CDR3 protein: CSVIGTAGPYEQYF. The CDR3 nucleotides are TGCAGCGTCATTGGGACAGCGGGCCCCTACGAGCAGTACTTC.

CDR3 amino acids: CASSLQAVTLFF. CDR3 DNA sequence: TGTGCCAGCAGTTTGCAGGCCGTTACCCTGTTCTTC. V gene TRBV6-2 or TRBV6-3 combines with J gene TRBJ2-1; D unclear. Germline V lookup: CDR1 MNHEY, CDR2 SVGEGT. V lost 4 bases, J lost 15 bases, and 16 bases lay in between. This CDR3 is built from 12 residues.

The chain links TRBV5-1 to TRBJ2-5, with D perhaps TRBD1 (5 bases). CDR3 length: 16 residues. The germline gives CDR1 SGHRS, CDR2 YFSETQ. The ends were cut back, 3 bases at V and 1 base at J, with 16 bases in the middle. CDR3 nucleotides: TGCGCCAGCAGCTGGGTGGGGCCACCTGCCCAAGAGACCCAGTACTTC. It is translated as CASSWVGPPAQETQYF.

The V call is TRBV12-3 or TRBV12-4, the J call TRBJ1-5; D remains unclear. V was shortened by 6 bases and J by 0 bases, with 6 bases between the two germline ends. The CDR3 covers 13 residues. The CDR3 region is CASSPLSNQPQHF. CDR3 sequence (DNA): TGTGCCAGCAGCCCTCTTAGCAATCAGCCCCAGCATTTT.

This clonotype was seen only a few times. The J gene is TRBJ2-1, the V gene TRBV9; D gene unclear. The length of the CDR3 is 15 residues. The germline V gene has CDR1 SGDLS and CDR2 YYNGEE. V shed 0 bases and J shed 2 bases, with 9 bases lying between them. The CDR3 region is CASSVGGNPYNEQFF. DNA for the CDR3: TGTGCCAGCAGCGTAGGTGGGAACCCCTACAATGAGCAGTTCTTC.

This chain links TRBV5-1 with TRBJ2-3, with a possible D match to TRBD2 (5 bases). Germline V gene lookup returns CDR1 SGHRS and CDR2 YFSETQ. The V gene lost 4 bases and the J gene lost 4 bases, with 7 bases spanning the gap. This CDR3 spans 12 amino acids. CDR3 sequence: CASSTEADTQYF. Here the CDR3 DNA reads TGCGCCAGCAGCACGGAGGCAGATACGCAGTATTTT.

CDR3 residues: CASSQLGPRETQYF. The CDR3 DNA is TGTGCCAGCAGCCAATTGGGACCTCGGGAGACCCAGTACTTC. The chain recombines TRBV7-2 with TRBJ2-7, with D perhaps matching TRBD1 or TRBD2 (5 bases each). Near its end, the DNA agrees better with TRBJ2-5, so the J call may be wrong. Germline V gene lookup returns CDR1 SGHTA and CDR2 FQGNSA. The CDR3 covers 14 residues.

The chain joins TRBV2 to TRBJ2-1, with TRBD2 matching over 8 bases. Germline values: CDR1 SNHLY, CDR2 FYNNEI. The CDR3 extends over 12 amino acids. The CDR3 sequence is CAHRGGYNEQFF. The CDR3 DNA follows: TGTGCTCACCGGGGGGGGTACAATGAGCAGTTCTTC.

V usage is TRBV7-8 and J usage is TRBJ2-7; 9 nucleotides match TRBD2. Germline trimming cut 7 bases from V and 4 bases from J; bases unmatched to any gene: 8. This CDR3 has 14 residues. Germline CDR1 is SGHVS and CDR2 is FQNEAQ. The CDR3 coding sequence is TGTGCCAGCACAAAGCGGGGGGACAGTTACGAGCAGTACTTC. Its protein is CASTKRGDSYEQYF.

The chain has TRBV14 and TRBJ2-5; unclear D gene. V was pared by 1 base and J by 5 bases, with 11 bases between. In germline, CDR1 is SGHDN, CDR2 FVKESK. The CDR3 totals 14 residues. The chain's CDR3 is CASSQGGGVETQYF. Here the CDR3 DNA reads TGTGCCAGCAGCCAAGGGGGTGGAGTGGAGACCCAGTACTTC.

This clonotype turned up a few times. This rearrangement joins TRBV28 to TRBJ2-7; 13 bases are a match to TRBD2. After removal of 6 bases from V and 6 bases from J, the junction contained 8 bases not matched to a gene. Germline assignment: CDR1 MDHEN and CDR2 SYDVKM. This CDR3 spans 15 amino acids. The DNA of the CDR3 is TGTGCCAGCAGATACGGACTAGCGGGAGAGCTCGAGCAGTACTTC. Its protein product is CASRYGLAGELEQYF.

This chain connects TRBV6-1 to TRBJ1-6; D is perhaps TRBD1 (6 bases). The V gene lost 4 bases and the J gene lost 1 base, with 11 bases spanning the gap. Germline V lookup: CDR1 MNHNS, CDR2 SASEGT. CDR3 size: 16 residues. The CDR3: CASSGPRGSYNSPLHF. Written as DNA, the CDR3 is TGTGCCAGCAGTGGCCCCAGGGGATCCTATAATTCACCCCTCCACTTT.

This clonotype was seen just once. V gene TRBV5-6 combines with J gene TRBJ1-2; tentatively, D is TRBD1 (5 bases). CDR3 length: 14 residues. V lost 4 bases to trimming and J lost 7 bases, with 17 bases between them. Looked up from germline, CDR1 is SGHDT and CDR2 is YYEEEE. CDR3 residues: CASSASRGTIGYTF. CDR3 in DNA: TGTGCCAGCAGCGCCTCGCGGGGGACTATTGGCTACACCTTC.

The chain combines TRBV18 with TRBJ1-2, with D perhaps TRBD1 (5 bases). The CDR3 has 14 amino acids. Per germline, CDR1 KGHSH and CDR2 LQKENI. The V end was cut by 6 bases, the J end by 7 bases, with 18 bases between. The CDR3 protein is CASSPTAGLSGYTF. As DNA, the CDR3 is TGTGCCAGCTCCCCTACGGCAGGGCTGAGTGGCTACACCTTC. Complete variable domain (other parts from reference TRBV18 and TRBJ1-2): NAGVMQNPRHLVRRRGQEARLRCSPMKGHSHVYWYRQLPEEGLKFMVYLQKENIIDESGMPKERFSAEFPKEGPSILRIQQVVRGDSAAYFCASSPTAGLSGYTFGSGTRLTVV.

At least ten counts were recorded for this clonotype. The chain joins TRBV3-1 to TRBJ2-7; 10 bases are shared with TRBD1. Germline V gene lookup returns CDR1 LGHDT and CDR2 YNNKEL (reference sequence). This CDR3 is built from 17 residues. The V segment lost 4 bases and the J segment 6 bases; nucleotides outside the gene matches: 15. CDR3 DNA: TGTGCCAGCAGCCCCCGGGACAGGGGATTGGTTTTCTCCGAGCAGTACTTC. It encodes CASSPRDRGLVFSEQYF.

This clonotype was seen just once. The rearrangement joins TRBV7-8 to TRBJ2-7, with D possibly called TRBD1 or TRBD2 (6 bases each). Germline V gives CDR1 SGHVS, CDR2 FQNEAQ. V lost 1 base and J 5 bases, leaving 18 bases between the germline ends. This CDR3 region has 16 residues. For the CDR3, the DNA is TGTGCCAGCAGCTTAGATTCGGGGGCGGTAAAGGACGAGCAGTACTTC. Protein sequence: CASSLDSGAVKDEQYF.

The chain is built from TRBV15 and TRBJ2-1; 8 bases map to TRBD2. The germline V gene has CDR1 LNHNV and CDR2 YYDKDF (reference sequence). This CDR3 region has 16 residues. The ends lost 3 bases at V and 1 base at J; junction bases unmatched: 5. The CDR3 sequence: CATSRARLASYNEQFF. The CDR3 region has the DNA TGTGCCACCAGCAGGGCGAGACTAGCGTCCTACAATGAGCAGTTCTTC.

This chain uses TRBV20-1 with TRBJ2-1, with a possible D match to TRBD2 (6 bases). The last part of the DNA fits TRBJ2-7 better; the J call may be wrong. The CDR3 sequence is 12 residues long. Germline CDR1 is DFQATT and CDR2 is SNEGSKA (reference sequence). The CDR3 DNA is TGCAGTGCTAGGGGACTCATCAATGAGCAGTACTTC. This gives the protein CSARGLINEQYF.

The chain links TRBV6-2 or TRBV6-3 to TRBJ2-7; TRBD1 might be the D (5 bases). This CDR3 is built from 16 residues. The germline V and J ends were trimmed by 6 bases and 0 bases, with 18 bases remaining between them. CDR1 is MNHEY, CDR2 SVGEGT, per germline. The CDR3 DNA sequence: TGTGCCAGCAGGGCAGACTGGACATGGGGCTCCTACGAGCAGTACTTC. This translates into CASRADWTWGSYEQYF.